The clone carrying this T cell receptor beta chain has at least ten counts. The antigen is not known. Within a library made for alpha chains, this beta chain is off target, and its count is uninformative. The data were obtained in a study of spatial heterogeneity in lung cancer. Study summary: Every unique TCR and UMI combination, on average, appeared more than ten times in raw reads.

The CDR3 totals 17 residues. The V gene's germline CDR1 is SGHDN and CDR2 FVKESK. J gave up 3 bases and V 4 bases, and 7 bases lay outside the gene matches. MiXCR was run by TCRdb on the 5' RACE reads, yielding one entry per CDR3 protein. The data show about 10,000 distinct CDR3 sequences, around 3.5% seen once. Documented time point: sample taken at primary tumor resection. Extraction of whole RNA from tumor, nontumor lung or frozen PBMC preceded unsorted sequencing. Untreated early-stage non-small cell lung cancer patients, approximately 79 in total, were the donors. Findings and limits, study-wide: Ubiquitous expanded tumor TCRs showed up in blood more at resection than follow-up.

The sample in question was PBMCs, obtained at surgery. This rearrangement joins TRBV14 to TRBJ2-5; the match to TRBD2 covers 14 bases. The sequence came from a female donor with early-stage non-small cell lung cancer. CDR3 loop: CASSPWGLAGEEETQYF. The DNA of the CDR3 is TGTGCCAGCAGCCCGTGGGGACTAGCGGGAGAGGAAGAGACCCAGTACTTC.